This T cell receptor beta chain is from a study of T cell responses to AZD1222 COVID-19 vaccine. There are 15 residues in the CDR3. Germline V gene data show CDR1 as LNHNV and CDR2 as YYDKDF (reference sequence). Trimming at V came to 5 bases and at J to 4 bases, leaving 5 bases not matched to a gene. The data were produced by immunoSEQ multiplex PCR, yet TCRdb's version contains in-frame clones alone and is incomplete. The sample consists of 110,000 or so clones, 70% to 90% of them appearing once. Study-level findings and limits: Regions 160-218 and 743-854 dominated among vaccine-associated CD4 TCRs spanning spike.

Worth noting for this clone: Its antigen remains unknown.

Sample: peripheral blood, taken on day 0 of AZD1222 vaccination. The receptor comes from an adult in good health. The rearrangement uses TRBV15 and TRBJ2-2; 9 bases map to TRBD2. The CDR3 reads CATSVRGGPTGELFF. DNA of the CDR3: TGTGCCACCAGCGTGCGGGGGGGTCCCACCGGGGAGCTGTTTTTT.